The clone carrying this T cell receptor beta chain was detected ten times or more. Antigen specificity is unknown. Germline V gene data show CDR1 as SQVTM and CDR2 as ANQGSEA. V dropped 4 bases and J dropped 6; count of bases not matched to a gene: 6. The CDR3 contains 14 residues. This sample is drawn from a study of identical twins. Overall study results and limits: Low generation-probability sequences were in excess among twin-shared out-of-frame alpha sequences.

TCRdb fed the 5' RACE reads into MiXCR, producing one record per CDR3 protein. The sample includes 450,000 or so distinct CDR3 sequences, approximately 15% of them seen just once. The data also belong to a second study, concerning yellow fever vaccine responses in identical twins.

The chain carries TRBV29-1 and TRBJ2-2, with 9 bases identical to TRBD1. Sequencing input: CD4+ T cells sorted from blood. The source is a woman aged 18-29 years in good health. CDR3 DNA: TGCAGCGTTGTGGGACAGGGTGGTTCCGGGGAGCTGTTTTTT. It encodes CSVVGQGGSGELFF.